This entry is about one T cell receptor (beta chain). What this receptor recognizes is not known. No qualities accompany the bases; no much larger clone lies one base away. The library was produced with RT-PCR. Sequencing took place on an Illumina HiSeq 2500. The public reads were reanalyzed by TCRdb: fastp trimming at Q25, MiXCR alignment, in-frame beta chains only. Under each unique CDR3 protein, matching rows form one entry showing the most common genes and DNA. This sample lists 500,000 to 600,000 distinct CDR3 sequences; over 10% were detected once. The top ten hold approximately 14% of the sample. The source of the sample is a study of response to subunit inactivated influenza vaccine (dated by TCRdb to between 2018 and 2020). About the full investigation: The study used deep quantitative T cell receptor repertoire profiling to track responses to a trivalent subunit inactivated influenza vaccine. Overall results and qualifications from the work: It was suggested by the authors that each seasonal influenza vaccination may recruit only a limited number of new T cells.

Explained via the paper, the time point label denotes: around 42 days after influenza vaccine administration. V was cut back by 4 bases and J by 2 bases, leaving a gap of 13 bases between them. Spanning cysteine to phenylalanine, the CDR3 consists of 15 amino acids. Solely the CDR3 DNA is kept, with 45 bases framed from the first base. CDR1 SGHRS and CDR2 YFSETQ were looked up in the germline V gene. The TCR was taken from a man aged 45-65 years who received an inactivated influenza vaccine. Donor details come from another sample of the same person, matched by shared clones. The input for sequencing was PBMCs from blood, taken about 40 days after vaccination. The chain uses TRBV5-1 and TRBJ2-1, and perhaps TRBD1 as D gene, on 5 matching bases. The bases are TGCGCCAGCAGCGACCCAGGGTCCCCCTACAATGAGCAGTTCTTC. The encoded protein is CASSDPGSPYNEQFF.